This TCR beta chain was sequenced for a study of technical replicates of blood from a few donors (TCRdb year 2017). CDR1 MGHRA and CDR2 YSYEKL were looked up in the germline V gene. V is cut back by 0 bases and J by 1 base, with 4 bases in the junction unmatched. From cysteine to phenylalanine, the CDR3 is 17 amino acids long. Only the CDR3 portion is preserved as DNA: 51 bases, with reading frame beginning at the first base. The library was produced with the immunoSEQ multiplex PCR assay. TCRdb obtained this table from immuneACCESS and retained in-frame rearrangements with V and J assigned. These tables miss some clones; where compared with another copy, unresolved V genes account for less than half of the shortfall, and the remainder is unexplained. In all, the sample holds about 60,000 clones, and around nine tenths of those were seen once. Around 5% of the sample belongs to the ten largest clones.

A word on this clone: Its antigen target is currently unknown. One base away there is no much larger clone; base qualities are not given.

The receptor comes from a human donor in good health. Some clones in this sample may be carry-over from other donors' samples. The V and J segments used are TRBV4-1 and TRBJ2-3; 10 bases in between match TRBD2. Sequencing was carried out using PBMCs. The DNA reads as follows: TGCGCCAGCAGCCAAGATGAGCTAGCGGGAGGCACAGATACGCAGTATTTT. It specifies CASSQDELAGGTDTQYF.